The 7 T cell receptor beta chains below were found in one sample sequenced in a study of shared clonotypes between healthy human individuals. Repertoires were generated with immunoSEQ multiplex PCR, while TCRdb's copy carries only in-frame clones and drops some. Of approximately 1.4 million clones in the sample, 98% are singletons; the top ten hold approximately 0.44%. Specimen: naive CD4+ T cells sorted from blood. Subset in this sample: CD45RA+ positively selected. The source of these receptors is a man aged 25 to 40 in good health.

As for this clone: Being one base from a much bigger clone, this may be a read error. This chain joins TRBV5-6 and TRBJ2-7, with TRBD1 identical over 11 bases. The CDR3 covers 14 residues. After removal of 4 bases from V and 3 bases from J, the junction contained 3 bases not matched to a gene. Germline CDR1 is SGHDT and CDR2 is YYEEEE. Written as DNA, the CDR3 is TGTGCCAGCAGCACCGGGACAGGGGGCTACGAGCAGTACTTC. It yields the protein CASSTGTGGYEQYF.

The J gene is TRBJ2-7, the V gene TRBV5-4, with D tentatively TRBD2 (5 bases). Germline V gives CDR1 SGHNT, CDR2 YYREEE (reference sequence). The CDR3 loop spans 13 amino acids. V lost 0 bases, J lost 6 bases, and 10 bases lay in between. CDR3: CASSLVGLAEQYF. In DNA form, the CDR3 reads TGTGCCAGCAGCTTGGTAGGACTGGCCGAGCAGTACTTC.

The chain carries TRBV18 and TRBJ2-1; the match to TRBD2 covers 14 bases. V shed 2 bases, J shed 6 bases, and the junction held 3 bases outside the gene matches. CDR3 length equals 16 residues. CDR1 and CDR2 from the germline V gene are KGHSH and LQKENI. DNA for the CDR3: TGTGCCAGCTCACCATCCGGGACTAGCGGGGGCAATGAGCAGTTCTTC. Translation gives CASSPSGTSGGNEQFF. The complete variable domain, with remaining parts taken from reference TRBV18 and TRBJ2-1, reads NAGVMQNPRHLVRRRGQEARLRCSPMKGHSHVYWYRQLPEEGLKFMVYLQKENIIDESGMPKERFSAEFPKEGPSILRIQQVVRGDSAAYFCASSPSGTSGGNEQFFGPGTRLTVL.

The chain is built from TRBV18 and TRBJ2-1; 12 nucleotides match TRBD2. The V gene end was trimmed by 5 bases and the J gene end by 4 bases; junction bases not matched to a gene: 6. CDR1 is KGHSH, CDR2 LQKENI, per germline. The CDR3 runs to 16 residues. In nucleotides, the CDR3 is TGTGCCAGCTCAACGCGGACTAGCGGGATTTACAATGAGCAGTTCTTC. It specifies CASSTRTSGIYNEQFF.

The count of this clone is one. V usage is TRBV11-1 and J usage is TRBJ2-7; TRBD1 aligns across 9 bases. Germline V CDR1 and CDR2: SGHAT, FQDESV (reference sequence). CDR3 length equals 16 residues. Germline trimming cut 3 bases from V and 3 bases from J; bases unmatched to any gene: 9. This CDR3 reads CASSFGTGFDIYEQYF. The CDR3 region has the DNA TGTGCCAGCAGCTTCGGGACAGGGTTCGATATCTACGAGCAGTACTTC.

This CDR3 is CASSYAPLAKNIQYF. DNA for the CDR3: TGTGCCAGCAGTTACGCCCCACTAGCCAAAAACATTCAGTACTTC. The chain is built from TRBV6-5 and TRBJ2-4; no definite D call. CDR1 MNHEY and CDR2 SVGAGI come from the germline V gene. This CDR3 is 15 amino acids long. Trimming shortened V by 2 bases and J by 0 bases, and 8 bases separated the two germline ends.

The J gene is TRBJ1-4, the V gene TRBV29-1, with 7 bases fitting TRBD1. CDR1 is SQVTM, CDR2 ANQGSEA, per germline. The CDR3 length is 12 residues. Trimming took 4 bases from V and 6 from J; bases not matched to a gene: 2. The CDR3 DNA reads as TGCAGCGTTGGCGGGACAGATGAAAAACTGTTTTTT. This codes for CSVGGTDEKLFF.